This record concerns one T cell receptor (beta chain) sequence. This sample was included in a study of shared clonotypes between healthy human individuals. Study background: Donors had three CD4 naive, three CD4 memory, two CD8 naive and one CD8 memory plate apiece.

V shed 0 bases, J shed 7 bases, and the junction held 16 bases outside the gene matches. The CDR3 sequence is 17 residues long. In germline, CDR1 is SGHRS, CDR2 YFSETQ. TCRdb's copy holds only in-frame clones and misses some; the assay was immunoSEQ multiplex PCR. Of 2 million to 2.5 million clones listed, about 94% are singletons. Material for sequencing was naive CD4+ T cells sorted from blood. Described subset: CD45RA+ positively selected. This chain links TRBV5-1 with TRBJ2-7; TRBD1 matches 7 bases. The source of this sequence is a young man in good health. The CDR3: CASSLGFNRGPHLEQYF. The DNA for the CDR3 is TGCGCCAGCAGCTTGGGTTTTAACAGGGGTCCTCATTTGGAGCAGTACTTC.